These 19 T cell receptor beta chains share one sample of origin, sequenced in a study of shared T cell receptors in the human thymus. Produced via immunoSEQ multiplex PCR; TCRdb's table is partial and in-frame only. The sample has over 650,000 clones; over 75% are singletons. These same data were also listed under a study on human thymus T cells.

The sample taken for sequencing was thymocytes. These receptors were taken from a boy less than two years old with a congenital heart defect.

The rearrangement joins TRBV4-2 to TRBJ2-5; tentative D call: TRBD1 (6 bases). The germline V gene has CDR1 LGHNA and CDR2 YNFKEQ. This CDR3 region has 16 residues. Trimming removed 0 bases from V and 2 bases from J, with 13 bases in between. This CDR3 is CASSQEIPGVQETQYF. The CDR3 region has the DNA TGTGCCAGCAGCCAAGAAATCCCAGGGGTACAAGAGACCCAGTACTTC.

This chain links TRBV13 with TRBJ2-5; 10 bases line up with TRBD2. The V gene end was trimmed by 2 bases and the J gene end by 3 bases; junction bases not matched to a gene: 3. CDR1 is PRHDT and CDR2 is FYEKMQ in the germline V gene (reference sequence). The CDR3 runs 15 residues. Here the CDR3 reads CASSLRSGGEETQYF. As DNA, the CDR3 is TGTGCCAGCAGCTTACGCAGCGGGGGGGAAGAGACCCAGTACTTC.

The V call is TRBV19, the J call TRBJ1-1, with TRBD1 matching over 11 bases. With V trimmed by 6 bases and J by 4 bases, 4 bases remained unmatched. Germline assignment: CDR1 LNHDA and CDR2 SQIVND (reference sequence). This CDR3 has 14 residues. The CDR3 bases are TGTGCCAGTAGCTTCGGGACAGGGGGCACTGAAGCTTTCTTT. Encoded protein: CASSFGTGGTEAFF.

Note on this clone: The junction and the germline gene differ at one end; a read error may be behind it. The J gene is TRBJ2-5, the V gene TRBV4-1; D gene ambiguous. The CDR3 contains 13 residues. Germline assignment: CDR1 MGHRA and CDR2 YSYEKL. CDR3 nucleotides: TGCGCCAGCAGCAAAGACCCAGAAGAGACCCAGTACTTC. Protein: CASSKDPEETQYF.

The CDR3: CASSYRDRPFYGYTF. For the CDR3, the DNA is TGTGCCAGCAGCTACCGGGACAGGCCCTTCTATGGCTACACCTTC. V usage is TRBV16 and J usage is TRBJ1-2; TRBD1 agrees at 8 bases. The germline V gene encodes CDR1 KGHSY and CDR2 FQNENV. V lost 5 bases and J lost 4; bases outside the gene matches: 9. The CDR3 loop spans 15 amino acids. Full variable domain (outside the CDR3, taken from reference TRBV16 and TRBJ1-2): GEEVAQTPKHLVRGEGQKAKLYCAPIKGHSYVFWYQQVLKNEFKFLISFQNENVFDETGMPKERFSAKCLPNSPCSLEIQATKLEDSAVYFCASSYRDRPFYGYTFGSGTRLTVV.

This chain connects TRBV6-5 to TRBJ1-2; tentative D call: TRBD1 (5 bases). Trimming stripped 2 bases from V and 6 bases from J, with 10 bases between. The CDR3 extends over 13 amino acids. CDR1 and CDR2 (germline): MNHEY, SVGAGI. CDR3 in DNA: TGTGCCAGCAGTTACGGGGGGTGGGATGGCTACACCTTC. Its protein product is CASSYGGWDGYTF.

This sequence joins TRBV28 and TRBJ2-7; TRBD1 matches at 10 bases. CDR1 and CDR2 (germline): MDHEN, SYDVKM. J gave up 9 bases and V 4 bases, and 6 bases lay outside the gene matches. This CDR3 comprises 13 residues. This CDR3 is CASSWTGGLGQYF. The CDR3 DNA reads as TGTGCCAGCAGTTGGACAGGGGGTCTGGGGCAGTACTTC.

V gene TRBV4-3 combines with J gene TRBJ2-7, with 9 bases matching TRBD1. The CDR3 is 17 amino acids. The germline gives CDR1 LGHNA, CDR2 YSLEER. With 0 bases clipped from V and 5 bases from J, the junction kept 11 bases outside the gene matches. CDR3 in DNA: TGCGCCAGCAGCCAAGAACCCGGGACAGGGACTCGGCACGAGCAGTACTTC. It yields the protein CASSQEPGTGTRHEQYF.

The rearrangement uses TRBV19 and TRBJ2-2, with a possible D match to TRBD2 (5 bases). Trimming took 5 bases from V and 4 from J, leaving 14 bases between them. CDR1 and CDR2 (germline): LNHDA, SQIVND (reference sequence). This CDR3 comprises 15 residues. The CDR3 DNA reads TGTGCCAGTAGTGTGGTGGGAGTTGGCACCGGGGAGCTGTTTTTT. Translating it yields CASSVVGVGTGELFF.

V gene TRBV7-3 combines with J gene TRBJ2-2; 12 bases match TRBD1. CDR3 length: 19 residues. Unmatched junction bases numbered 12, after V lost 5 bases and J lost 2 bases. From germline, CDR1 is SGHTA and CDR2 FQGTGA. The CDR3 DNA sequence: TGTGCCAGCAGCGAAACGGGAGGGACAGGGGGCCCTAACACCGGGGAGCTGTTTTTT. Protein: CASSETGGTGGPNTGELFF.

The chain combines TRBV27 with TRBJ2-5; no definite D call. CDR1 and CDR2 (germline): MNHEY, SMNVEV (reference sequence). The CDR3 has 13 residues. Deletions cut 7 bases from V and 5 bases from J, with 14 bases between. CDR3 nucleotide sequence: TGTGCCAGCACGAAGAACATAAATGAGACCCAGTACTTC. Amino acid sequence: CASTKNINETQYF.

The rearrangement uses TRBV7-9 and TRBJ2-7, with D perhaps TRBD2 (7 bases). CDR1 and CDR2 from the germline V gene are SEHNR and FQNEAQ (reference sequence). V was pared by 6 bases and J by 4 bases, with 25 bases between. The CDR3 is 17 amino acids. For the CDR3, the DNA is TGTGCCAGCAGTCCCGCACGGGGGGCTAGTCGGACTTACGAGCAGTACTTC. It is translated as CASSPARGASRTYEQYF.

The V gene is TRBV5-1, the J gene TRBJ1-5; no definite D call. The germline CDR1 and CDR2 sequences are SGHRS and YFSETQ. V was clipped by 2 bases and J by 5 bases, with 8 bases between them. The CDR3 is 13 amino acids. The CDR3 sequence: CASSLRGHQPQHF. The CDR3 region has the DNA TGCGCCAGCAGCTTACGTGGCCATCAGCCCCAGCATTTT.

The V and J genes are TRBV9 and TRBJ2-7; weak D call: TRBD2 (6 bases). With 2 bases removed from V and 1 base from J, the gap between germline ends came to 13 bases. This CDR3 is 15 amino acids long. Germline V gene data show CDR1 as SGDLS and CDR2 as YYNGEE. CDR3 DNA: TGTGCCAGCAGCGTGGGGCGGGAACATTCCTACGAGCAGTACTTC. Encoded protein: CASSVGREHSYEQYF.

The chain carries TRBV5-6 and TRBJ2-5; no firm D call. The CDR3 loop spans 17 amino acids. Trimming took off 0 bases at V and 4 bases at J, with 19 bases between the two ends. In germline, CDR1 is SGHDT, CDR2 YYEEEE. The CDR3 sequence: CASSLECEASERETQYF. The DNA of the CDR3 is TGTGCCAGCAGCTTGGAATGTGAGGCTTCGGAGCGAGAGACCCAGTACTTC. The entire variable domain, with the rest obtained from reference TRBV5-6 and TRBJ2-5, is as follows: DAGVTQSPTHLIKTRGQQVTLRCSPKSGHDTVSWYQQALGQGPQFIFQYYEEEERQRGNFPDRFSGHQFPNYSSELNVNALLLGDSALYLCASSLECEASERETQYFGPGTRLLVL.

V is TRBV5-1 and J is TRBJ2-3; 12 bases are shared with TRBD2. Germline V gene lookup returns CDR1 SGHRS and CDR2 YFSETQ. V dropped 2 bases and J dropped 5; count of bases not matched to a gene: 0. This CDR3 is built from 14 residues. The CDR3 is CASSLLAGGDTQYF. CDR3 sequence (DNA): TGCGCCAGCAGCTTACTAGCGGGGGGAGATACGCAGTATTTT. Looking up the rest from reference TRBV5-1 and TRBJ2-3 gives the full variable domain: KAGVTQTPRYLIKTRGQQVTLSCSPISGHRSVSWYQQTPGQGLQFLFEYFSETQRNKGNFPGRFSGRQFSNSRSEMNVSTLELGDSALYLCASSLLAGGDTQYFGPGTRLTVL.

The chain links TRBV7-2 to TRBJ2-3, with TRBD2 matching over 12 bases. The CDR3 length is 16 residues. Germline values: CDR1 SGHTA, CDR2 FQGNSA. V was clipped by 4 bases and J by 5 bases; unmatched bases: 7. The CDR3: CASSSPSGRAGDTQYF. CDR3 coding DNA: TGTGCCAGCAGCTCTCCTAGCGGGAGGGCAGGAGATACGCAGTATTTT.

This chain uses TRBV7-3 with TRBJ1-2; D is perhaps TRBD1 (6 bases). Per germline, CDR1 SGHTA and CDR2 FQGTGA. The CDR3 is 13 amino acids. V was pared by 2 bases and J by 4 bases, with 8 bases between. In nucleotides, the CDR3 is TGTGCCAGCAGCTTATTAGGGGGCTATGGCTACACCTTC. Its translation: CASSLLGGYGYTF.

V is TRBV4-1 and J is TRBJ1-4; perhaps TRBD1 as D (6 bases). The CDR3 is 18 residues long. Trimming left V 0 bases short and J 4 bases short, with 18 bases between. Germline V gene data show CDR1 as MGHRA and CDR2 as YSYEKL. CDR3 DNA: TGCGCCAGCAGCCAAGATTTATACAGGGCTAGCGGTAATGAAAAACTGTTTTTT. Translating it yields CASSQDLYRASGNEKLFF.